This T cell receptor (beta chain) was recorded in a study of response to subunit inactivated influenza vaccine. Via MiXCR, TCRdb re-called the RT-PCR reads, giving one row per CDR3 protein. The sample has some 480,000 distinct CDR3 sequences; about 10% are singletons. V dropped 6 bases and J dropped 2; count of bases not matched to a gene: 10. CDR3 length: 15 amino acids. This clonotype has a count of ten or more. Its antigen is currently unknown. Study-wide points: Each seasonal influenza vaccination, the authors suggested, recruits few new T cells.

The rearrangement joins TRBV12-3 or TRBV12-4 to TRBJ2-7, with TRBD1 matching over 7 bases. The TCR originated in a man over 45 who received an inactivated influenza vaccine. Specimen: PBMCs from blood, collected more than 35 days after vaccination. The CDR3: CASRFGQGVAYEQYF. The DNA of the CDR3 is TGTGCCAGCAGGTTCGGGCAGGGGGTAGCCTACGAGCAGTACTTC.